Below, one T cell receptor beta chain is given with its context. Germline V gene data show CDR1 as SGHAT and CDR2 as FQNNGV. This CDR3 is 16 amino acids long. The germline V and J ends were trimmed by 3 bases and 4 bases, with 16 bases remaining between them. These data come from a study of blood T cell repertoires in COVID-19. Looking at the study overall: Samples representing acute and convalescent COVID-19 were sourced from the United States, Italy and Spain. T cells, B-cell-depleted T cells, or PBMCs supplied cDNA or gDNA.

In the original processing: The authors estimated nucleated cell counts from reference gene primer amplification. Sequencing used immunoSEQ multiplex PCR; TCRdb keeps in-frame clones, though not all of them. The V and J calls and the clone size are those of that table, but D and trimming were determined from the DNA. The table lists around 220,000 clones, roughly 80% of them singletons. The genes are TRBV11-2 and TRBJ1-3; D is unresolved. The sequenced sample consisted of peripheral blood. The clonotype comes from an elderly woman with acute or convalescent COVID-19. CDR3: CASSFYVTGVGNTIYF. For the CDR3, the DNA is TGTGCCAGCAGCTTTTATGTGACGGGTGTAGGAAACACCATATATTTT.